This T cell receptor beta chain is drawn from a study of CD8 T cells in ankylosing spondylitis. Study-level results: There was a TCR beta motif, made of several highly homologous variants, that appeared characteristic of ankylosing spondylitis blood.

Quantitative molecular-barcoded 5'-RACE generated the TCR beta libraries. Each CDR3 protein is one row after TCRdb ran MiXCR on the 5' RACE reads. This table has fewer than 550,000 distinct CDR3 sequences, 5.3% appearing once. This clonotype has ten or more counts. Its specificity is unknown. The sample was blood, either unsorted or a sorted T cell fraction (not recorded which). This receptor was taken from a male donor with ankylosing spondylitis.

CDR3 in amino acids: CASSLVVASGYEQYF. CDR3 DNA sequence: TGCGCCAGCAGCTTGGTGGTCGCTAGCGGTTACGAGCAGTACTTC. V gene TRBV5-1 combines with J gene TRBJ2-7; 7 bases agree with TRBD2. With 0 bases clipped from V and 4 bases from J, the junction kept 7 bases outside the gene matches. Germline V gene data show CDR1 as SGHRS and CDR2 as YFSETQ. The CDR3 spans 15 residues.